The 30 T cell receptor beta chains below were found in one sample sequenced in a study of human T cells and chemical hapten exposure. One entry per CDR3 protein, called by TCRdb with MiXCR from the RACE reads. The sample lists 350,000 to 400,000 distinct CDR3 sequences, more than 5% seen once, with around 5.6% in the top ten. This sample's time point: patch test 2, 6 weeks after DPC sensitization. This sample's treatment: therapeutic diphenylcyclopropenone sensitization with weekly scalp DPC. The input for sequencing was whole blood, taken in connection with sensitization to the hapten diphenylcyclopropenone (DPC). These receptors were obtained from a woman younger than 30 with alopecia areata. Some clones in this sample may be carry-over from other donors' samples.

This clonotype was detected many times. The chain employs TRBV6-5 and TRBJ2-3; D is uncertain. Germline CDR1 reads MNHEY; CDR2 reads SVGAGI. The CDR3 loop spans 14 amino acids. The ends were cut back, 0 bases at V and 4 bases at J, with 8 bases in the middle. Here the CDR3 DNA reads TGTGCCAGCAGTTACTCGATACTGTCAGATACGCAGTATTTT. This gives the protein CASSYSILSDTQYF.

This clonotype was seen repeatedly, ten times or more. This chain connects TRBV6-1 to TRBJ1-4; D is perhaps TRBD1 (5 bases). Deletions cut 2 bases from V and 6 bases from J, with 10 bases between. This CDR3 has 14 residues. CDR1 is MNHNS, CDR2 SASEGT, per germline. The CDR3 region is CASSEKGRDEKLFF. The CDR3 DNA reads TGTGCCAGCAGTGAAAAGGGGAGGGATGAAAAACTGTTTTTT.

Only a few counts were recorded for this clonotype. The chain has TRBV6-5 and TRBJ1-1; D is unclear. The V gene's germline CDR1 is MNHEY and CDR2 SVGAGI. The CDR3 runs 13 residues. The V gene lost 0 bases and the J gene lost 7 bases, with 9 bases spanning the gap. The CDR3 DNA sequence: TGTGCCAGCAGTTACTCTCACGGTTATGAAGCTTTCTTT. This sequence encodes CASSYSHGYEAFF.

The sample holds many counts of this clonotype. The chain links TRBV2 to TRBJ1-2, with 10 bases fitting TRBD1. Germline-derived CDR1 and CDR2 are SNHLY and FYNNEI. With 2 bases clipped from V and 3 bases from J, the junction kept 12 bases outside the gene matches. This CDR3 has 18 residues. The CDR3 nucleotides read TGTGCCAGCAGTGAACGGGGACAGGGGTCCCCAGGGGACTATGGCTACACCTTC. Its protein is CASSERGQGSPGDYGYTF.

This clonotype was counted at least ten times. The chain recombines TRBV28 with TRBJ1-2; 8 bases fit TRBD1. Germline CDR1 and CDR2: MDHEN and SYDVKM. J gave up 7 bases and V 6 bases, and 10 bases lay outside the gene matches. This CDR3 has 14 amino acids. CDR3 DNA sequence: TGTGCCAGCAGAGAAATCAGGGGGCTGGGTGGCTACACCTTC. It translates to CASREIRGLGGYTF.

V gene TRBV20-1 combines with J gene TRBJ1-2, with D possibly TRBD1 on 6 matching bases. The CDR3 contains 12 residues. V was shortened by 4 bases and J by 3 bases, with 9 bases between the two germline ends. Germline CDR1 and CDR2: DFQATT and SNEGSKA (reference sequence). Here the CDR3 DNA reads TGCAGTGCTACAGGGGAACACTATGGCTACACCTTC. As protein: CSATGEHYGYTF.

V usage is TRBV7-6 and J usage is TRBJ2-5; D call uncertain. CDR3 length: 15 amino acids. V gave up 0 bases and J gave up 1 base, with 9 bases separating them. The V gene's germline CDR1 is SGHVS and CDR2 FNYEAQ. For the CDR3, the DNA is TGTGCCAGCAGCTTAGCCGCTTCAGGCCAAGAGACCCAGTACTTC. It is translated as CASSLAASGQETQYF.

This clonotype was seen at least ten times. The chain employs TRBV13 and TRBJ2-1; 9 positions agree with TRBD1. The CDR3 length is 16 residues. Germline trimming cut 1 base from V and 2 bases from J; bases unmatched to any gene: 3. CDR1 and CDR2 from the germline V gene are PRHDT and FYEKMQ (reference sequence). CDR3 bases: TGTGCCAGCAGCTTAGCCCGGGACAGGGCCTACAATGAGCAGTTCTTC. This sequence encodes CASSLARDRAYNEQFF.

This chain joins TRBV11-2 and TRBJ1-6, with D perhaps TRBD1 (5 bases). The V gene's germline CDR1 is SGHAT and CDR2 FQNNGV. V was trimmed by 2 bases and J by 8 bases, leaving 10 bases between them. The CDR3 consists of 14 residues. CDR3 sequence (DNA): TGTGCCAGCAGCTTACCAGGGAATGATTCACCCCTCCACTTT. This sequence encodes CASSLPGNDSPLHF.

At least ten counts were recorded for this clonotype. V usage is TRBV19 and J usage is TRBJ1-6, with D possibly being TRBD1 (5 bases). V dropped 3 bases and J dropped 6 bases, with 12 bases sitting between them. The CDR3 loop spans 15 amino acids. Germline V gene sequence: CDR1 LNHDA, CDR2 SQIVND (reference sequence). This CDR3 reads CASSITDSPNSPLHF. The CDR3 DNA follows: TGTGCCAGTAGTATCACCGACAGCCCTAATTCACCCCTCCACTTT.

Ten or more counts support this clonotype. The gene calls are TRBV2 and TRBJ2-7; TRBD2 matches 9 bases. Per germline, CDR1 SNHLY and CDR2 FYNNEI. Trimming took 0 bases from V and 4 from J; bases not matched to a gene: 1. This CDR3 contains 14 residues. Here the CDR3 reads CASSEASGGYEQYF. The CDR3 region has the DNA TGTGCCAGCAGTGAAGCTAGCGGGGGTTACGAGCAGTACTTC.

The table lists this clonotype with many counts. The gene calls are TRBV6-1 and TRBJ1-2, with 8 bases aligning to TRBD1. Germline lookup yields CDR1 MNHNS and CDR2 SASEGT. This CDR3 has 14 residues. The J segment lost 8 bases and the V segment lost 3 bases, leaving 8 bases of the junction unmatched. DNA for the CDR3: TGTGCCAGCAGTGAGGGACAGGATGATATGGGCTACACCTTC. Residues: CASSEGQDDMGYTF.

A few counts support this clonotype. The chain carries TRBV18 and TRBJ1-3, with TRBD1 as a possible D gene (6 bases). Germline V CDR1 and CDR2: KGHSH, LQKENI. V lost 3 bases to trimming and J lost 0 bases, with 12 bases between them. The CDR3 has 16 amino acids. CDR3 coding DNA: TGTGCCAGCTCACCTACACAGGGCGGCTCTGGAAACACCATATATTTT. Amino acids: CASSPTQGGSGNTIYF.

In this sample, this clonotype turned up a few times. This rearrangement joins TRBV7-2 to TRBJ1-2; TRBD1 might be the D (5 bases). The CDR3 consists of 13 residues. CDR1 and CDR2 (germline): SGHTA, FQGNSA. The ends were cut back, 5 bases at V and 4 bases at J, with 11 bases in the middle. For the CDR3, the DNA is TGTGCCAGCAGCCCACCGGGGGTCTATGGCTACACCTTC. Translated, it gives CASSPPGVYGYTF. Based on the CDR3 plus reference TRBV7-2 and TRBJ1-2, the full variable domain is GAGVSQSPSNKVTEKGKDVELRCDPISGHTALYWYRQSLGQGLEFLIYFQGNSAPDKSGLPSDRFSAERTGGSVSTLTIQRTQQEDSAVYLCASSPPGVYGYTFGSGTRLTVV.

This clonotype showed up many times. The V and J genes are TRBV9 and TRBJ1-1, with TRBD1 as a possible D gene (6 bases). The CDR3 has 13 amino acids. V was shortened by 3 bases and J by 2 bases, with 8 bases between the two germline ends. Looked up from germline, CDR1 is SGDLS and CDR2 is YYNGEE. The CDR3 is CASSGRGNTEAFF. As DNA, the CDR3 is TGTGCCAGCAGCGGCAGGGGAAACACTGAAGCTTTCTTT.

This sequence joins TRBV5-1 and TRBJ2-5, with 10 positions matching TRBD1. The V gene end was trimmed by 3 bases and the J gene end by 4 bases; junction bases not matched to a gene: 9. CDR3 length equals 16 residues. The germline gives CDR1 SGHRS, CDR2 YFSETQ. The CDR3 DNA follows: TGCGCCAGCAGCTCCACACCGGGACAGGGGCCAGAGACCCAGTACTTC. Encoded protein: CASSSTPGQGPETQYF.

The table lists this clonotype with a few counts. V usage is TRBV7-9 and J usage is TRBJ2-3, with D perhaps matching TRBD2 (5 bases). The CDR3 covers 15 residues. The V and J ends lost 3 bases and 4 bases respectively, with 14 bases between them. Germline CDR1 reads SEHNR; CDR2 reads FQNEAQ (reference sequence). CDR3 amino acids: CASSFPAGRADTQYF. CDR3 nucleotide sequence: TGTGCCAGCAGCTTCCCCGCGGGCCGGGCAGATACGCAGTATTTT. Drawing the rest from reference TRBV7-9 and TRBJ2-3, the complete variable domain is DTGVSQNPRHKITKRGQNVTFRCDPISEHNRLYWYRQTLGQGPEFLTYFQNEAQLEKSRLLSDRFSAERPKGSFSTLEIQRTEQGDSAMYLCASSFPAGRADTQYFGPGTRLTVL.

This clonotype turned up a few times. Mismatch with germline at one junction end may stem from a read error. The chain has TRBV4-1 and TRBJ2-7; the D is unclear. This CDR3 region has 16 residues. Germline CDR1 is MGHRA and CDR2 is YSYEKL. CDR3 amino acids: CASRQDLGHTSYEQYF. In nucleotides, the CDR3 is TGCGCCAGCAGACAAGATTTGGGTCACACTTCCTACGAGCAGTACTTC.

V usage is TRBV6-1 and J usage is TRBJ1-4; D call uncertain. Trimming shortened V by 0 bases and J by 0 bases, and 8 bases separated the two germline ends. The germline V gene has CDR1 MNHNS and CDR2 SASEGT. This CDR3 spans 16 amino acids. CDR3 nucleotide sequence: TGTGCCAGCAGTGAAGCGCTTCGGTCAACTAATGAAAAACTGTTTTTT. As protein: CASSEALRSTNEKLFF.

The table lists this clonotype with a few counts. This rearrangement joins TRBV10-3 to TRBJ1-1; perhaps TRBD1 as D (6 bases). This CDR3 comprises 14 residues. The V end lost 4 bases, the J end lost 0 bases, and 9 bases lay between the germline ends. CDR1 and CDR2 (germline): ENHRY, SYGVKD. The CDR3 sequence is CAISATGMNTEAFF. CDR3 DNA sequence: TGTGCCATCAGTGCAACAGGGATGAACACTGAAGCTTTCTTT.

This clonotype came up many times. The chain couples TRBV7-9 to TRBJ1-3; D is ambiguous. V lost 6 bases and J 0 bases, leaving 6 bases between the germline ends. This CDR3 is built from 13 residues. Germline-derived CDR1 and CDR2 are SEHNR and FQNEAQ (reference sequence). The CDR3 bases are TGTGCCAGCAGAGCCGGCTCTGGAAACACCATATATTTT. This encodes CASRAGSGNTIYF. The entire variable domain, with the rest obtained from reference TRBV7-9 and TRBJ1-3, is as follows: DTGVSQNPRHKITKRGQNVTFRCDPISEHNRLYWYRQTLGQGPEFLTYFQNEAQLEKSRLLSDRFSAERPKGSFSTLEIQRTEQGDSAMYLCASRAGSGNTIYFGEGSWLTVV.

The chain combines TRBV6-6 with TRBJ1-1; D remains unclear. Germline V gene data show CDR1 as MNHNY and CDR2 as SVGAGI (reference sequence). The CDR3 contains 11 residues. With 4 bases removed from V and 13 bases from J, the gap between germline ends came to 13 bases. This chain's CDR3 is CASSLDERDFF. The DNA for the CDR3 is TGTGCCAGCAGTTTAGACGAAAGGGATTTCTTT.

This chain uses TRBV12-3 or TRBV12-4 with TRBJ2-1; TRBD1 matches 8 bases. V lost 6 bases and J lost 3; bases outside the gene matches: 1. This CDR3 contains 13 residues. The CDR3 nucleotides are TGTGCCAGCAGGGACAGGGTCTACAATGAGCAGTTCTTC. It encodes CASRDRVYNEQFF.

This clonotype has ten or more counts. The chain carries TRBV6-5 and TRBJ2-7, with D perhaps matching TRBD2 (6 bases). V was shortened by 10 bases and J by 0 bases, with 16 bases between the two germline ends. The CDR3 has 14 amino acids. The germline CDR1 and CDR2 sequences are MNHEY and SVGAGI. Written as DNA, the CDR3 is TGTGCCACCCGTGGGTCCGGGAGCTCCTACGAGCAGTACTTC. Residues: CATRGSGSSYEQYF.

This clonotype came up many times. V usage is TRBV27 and J usage is TRBJ1-2, with 9 nucleotides matching TRBD1. The CDR3 is 13 amino acids. Germline V gene lookup returns CDR1 MNHEY and CDR2 SMNVEV (reference sequence). V lost 6 bases to trimming and J lost 10 bases; unmatched junction nucleotides: 9. CDR3 residues: CASRLQGAKTYTF. CDR3 coding DNA: TGTGCCAGCAGGCTACAGGGGGCGAAAACCTACACCTTC.

This clonotype was picked up many times. This rearrangement joins TRBV10-3 to TRBJ2-3; D call uncertain. V was cut by 11 bases and J by 0 bases, with 15 bases left in between. The germline CDR1 and CDR2 sequences are ENHRY and SYGVKD. This CDR3 region has 14 residues. In nucleotides, the CDR3 is TGTGCCTACCGAGGAGCGTATAGCACAGATACGCAGTATTTT. Protein: CAYRGAYSTDTQYF.

This clonotype came up a few times. The V and J genes are TRBV10-3 and TRBJ1-1, with a weak D call TRBD1 (5 bases). Per the germline V gene, CDR1 is ENHRY and CDR2 is SYGVKD. The CDR3 loop spans 15 amino acids. Trimming took off 0 bases at V and 4 bases at J, with 12 bases between the two ends. The CDR3 DNA reads as TGTGCCATCAGTGAGTCTGAGCAGGGAGGCACTGAAGCTTTCTTT. It encodes CAISESEQGGTEAFF.

This clonotype came up many times. This chain uses TRBV29-1 with TRBJ2-3; D is tentatively TRBD1 or TRBD2 (5 bases each). From germline, CDR1 is SQVTM and CDR2 ANQGSEA. Trimming took off 6 bases at V and 9 bases at J, with 16 bases between the two ends. The CDR3 sequence is 12 residues long. CDR3 region: CSVWGTAGTQYF. The CDR3 DNA sequence: TGCAGCGTGTGGGGGACGGCCGGGACGCAGTATTTT.

The chain combines TRBV28 with TRBJ1-4; unclear D gene. This CDR3 spans 16 amino acids. The V and J ends lost 5 bases and 0 bases respectively, with 13 bases between them. Germline CDR1 is MDHEN and CDR2 is SYDVKM. CDR3 in DNA: TGTGCCAGCAGTCTAAAAGGAGCTTCAACTAATGAAAAACTGTTTTTT. Protein sequence: CASSLKGASTNEKLFF.

This clonotype has a count of ten or more. This chain connects TRBV2 to TRBJ1-2; D call uncertain. V was trimmed by 4 bases and J by 4 bases, leaving 7 bases between them. The CDR3 runs to 12 residues. In germline, CDR1 is SNHLY, CDR2 FYNNEI. The CDR3, as DNA: TGTGCCAGCAGTGCTACAGCCTATGGCTACACCTTC. Its translation: CASSATAYGYTF.